A selection of T cell receptor beta chains follows, all from one sample in a study of CD8+CD57+ T cells in acquired aplastic anemia. TCRdb ran MiXCR on the reads and lists one entry per CDR3 protein. In the table there are 200,000 to 250,000 distinct CDR3 sequences, around 32% of which are singletons. Sequencing was done on a sample of sorted CD4+, CD8+, or CD8+CD57+ T cells (not recorded which) from PBMCs. These TCRs come from a human donor in good health, serving as a control. CDR3s include the opening cysteine and the closing phenylalanine or tryptophan. The D gene is left open where the match is weak. Size tells how often a clone was seen (once, few, many) or the class of an expanded clone, and some rows leave it out.

d_call: .; j_call: TRBJ1-1; v_call: TRBV2; clone_size: .; cdr3_aa: CASSLAQATEAFF; cdr3_nt: TGTGCCAGCAGCTTAGCACAGGCCACTGAAGCTTTCTTT
d_call: .; j_call: TRBJ1-5; v_call: TRBV5-1; clone_size: many; cdr3_aa: CASSLEGHNQPQHF; cdr3_nt: TGCGCCAGCAGCTTGGAAGGGCACAATCAGCCCCAGCATTTT
d_call: TRBD1; j_call: TRBJ1-3; v_call: TRBV18; clone_size: .; cdr3_aa: CASSPTGATGNTIYF; cdr3_nt: TGTGCCAGCTCACCGACAGGGGCGACTGGAAACACCATATATTTT
d_call: .; j_call: TRBJ2-7; v_call: TRBV7-2; clone_size: .; cdr3_aa: CASSPLEREQYF; cdr3_nt: TGTGCCAGCAGTCCACTGGAGAGGGAGCAGTACTTC
d_call: TRBD1; j_call: TRBJ1-4; v_call: TRBV4-1; clone_size: few; cdr3_aa: CASSSTGSGEKLFF; cdr3_nt: TGCGCCAGCAGCTCGACAGGGTCGGGTGAAAAACTGTTTTTT
d_call: TRBD1; j_call: TRBJ1-6; v_call: TRBV2; clone_size: few; cdr3_aa: CASRADRGSPLHF; cdr3_nt: TGTGCCAGCAGGGCGGACAGGGGATCACCCCTCCACTTT
d_call: TRBD1; j_call: TRBJ2-7; v_call: TRBV19; clone_size: few; cdr3_aa: CASSIGVGGPGTVEQYF; cdr3_nt: TGTGCCAGTAGTATAGGAGTCGGTGGGCCCGGGACAGTTGAGCAGTACTTC
d_call: .; j_call: TRBJ2-7; v_call: TRBV29-1; clone_size: many; cdr3_aa: CSVEEVRGRNYEQYF; cdr3_nt: TGCAGCGTTGAAGAAGTCCGGGGTCGCAACTACGAGCAGTACTTC
d_call: .; j_call: TRBJ1-4; v_call: TRBV29-1; clone_size: many; cdr3_aa: CSVVEGGLGKLFF; cdr3_nt: TGCAGCGTTGTAGAGGGGGGTCTGGGAAAACTGTTTTTT
d_call: TRBD1; j_call: TRBJ2-7; v_call: TRBV27; clone_size: .; cdr3_aa: CASSLSGTGFYEQYF; cdr3_nt: TGTGCCAGCAGTTTATCGGGGACAGGGTTCTACGAGCAGTACTTC
d_call: .; j_call: TRBJ1-4; v_call: TRBV10-3; clone_size: many; cdr3_aa: CAISESREKLFF; cdr3_nt: TGTGCCATCAGTGAGTCGCGTGAAAAACTGTTTTTT
d_call: TRBD1; j_call: TRBJ2-5; v_call: TRBV7-8; clone_size: many; cdr3_aa: CASGVTGNPRGETQYF; cdr3_nt: TGTGCCAGCGGGGTGACAGGGAACCCAAGGGGAGAGACCCAGTACTTC
d_call: .; j_call: TRBJ1-4; v_call: TRBV20-1; clone_size: .; cdr3_aa: CSARDLGGVGEKLFF; cdr3_nt: TGCAGTGCTAGAGATCTCGGGGGGGTAGGGGAAAAACTGTTTTTT
d_call: .; j_call: TRBJ1-1; v_call: TRBV5-1; clone_size: many; cdr3_aa: CASSYVGTEAFF; cdr3_nt: TGCGCCAGCAGCTACGTCGGGACTGAAGCTTTCTTT
d_call: TRBD1; j_call: TRBJ1-1; v_call: TRBV9; clone_size: once; cdr3_aa: CASSVRGRDTEAFF; cdr3_nt: TGTGCCAGCAGCGTCAGGGGGCGGGACACTGAAGCTTTCTTT
d_call: TRBD2; j_call: TRBJ2-4; v_call: TRBV7-3; clone_size: many; cdr3_aa: CASSLLAGGKNIQYF; cdr3_nt: TGTGCCAGCAGCTTACTAGCGGGGGGGAAAAACATTCAGTACTTC
d_call: TRBD1; j_call: TRBJ1-2; v_call: TRBV12-3/TRBV12-4; clone_size: few; cdr3_aa: CASSRGTGDFLNYGYTF; cdr3_nt: TGTGCCAGCAGTAGGGGGACAGGGGATTTTTTGAACTATGGCTACACCTTC
d_call: .; j_call: TRBJ1-2; v_call: TRBV6-1; clone_size: many; cdr3_aa: CASSDRSYGYTF; cdr3_nt: TGTGCCAGCAGTGACAGATCCTATGGCTACACCTTC
d_call: .; j_call: TRBJ2-3; v_call: TRBV19; clone_size: .; cdr3_aa: CASSIDRRDTQYF; cdr3_nt: TGTGCCAGTAGTATAGATCGCCGGGATACGCAGTATTTT
d_call: TRBD2; j_call: TRBJ2-1; v_call: TRBV20-1; clone_size: .; cdr3_aa: CSAELAGGLDEQFF; cdr3_nt: TGCAGTGCAGAACTAGCGGGAGGGTTGGATGAGCAGTTCTTC
d_call: .; j_call: TRBJ2-7; v_call: TRBV4-2; clone_size: many; cdr3_aa: CASSQVESFEQYF; cdr3_nt: TGTGCCAGCAGCCAAGTAGAGAGTTTCGAGCAGTACTTC
d_call: .; j_call: TRBJ2-7; v_call: TRBV19; clone_size: .; cdr3_aa: CASSTDTDYEQYF; cdr3_nt: TGTGCCAGTAGTACGGATACAGACTACGAGCAGTACTTC
d_call: TRBD2; j_call: TRBJ2-1; v_call: TRBV12-3/TRBV12-4; clone_size: many; cdr3_aa: CASKTSGAIYNEQFF; cdr3_nt: TGTGCCAGCAAAACTAGCGGGGCGATCTACAATGAGCAGTTCTTC
d_call: .; j_call: TRBJ2-1; v_call: TRBV2; clone_size: few; cdr3_aa: CASSDGLGYEQFF; cdr3_nt: TGTGCCAGCAGTGATGGTCTGGGGTATGAGCAGTTCTTC
d_call: TRBD2; j_call: TRBJ2-7; v_call: TRBV19; clone_size: many; cdr3_aa: CASSTTSVSGRVNEQYF; cdr3_nt: TGTGCCAGTAGTACCACAAGCGTCAGCGGGAGGGTCAACGAGCAGTACTTC
d_call: .; j_call: TRBJ1-5; v_call: TRBV24-1; clone_size: .; cdr3_aa: CATSDPAREETQHF; cdr3_nt: TGTGCCACCAGTGATCCGGCGAGGGAAGAGACCCAGCATTTT
d_call: TRBD1; j_call: TRBJ1-6; v_call: TRBV6-1; clone_size: many; cdr3_aa: CASRLTGANSPLHF; cdr3_nt: TGTGCCAGCAGGCTGACAGGGGCGAATTCACCCCTCCACTTT
d_call: .; j_call: TRBJ1-1; v_call: TRBV6-2/TRBV6-3; clone_size: few; cdr3_aa: CASSYPETGHRTRNTEAFF; cdr3_nt: TGTGCCAGCAGTTATCCAGAGACAGGACACCGAACGAGGAACACTGAAGCTTTCTTT
d_call: .; j_call: TRBJ2-2; v_call: TRBV11-2; clone_size: few; cdr3_aa: CASSFDTGELFF; cdr3_nt: TGTGCCAGCAGCTTCGACACCGGGGAGCTGTTTTTT
d_call: TRBD1; j_call: TRBJ1-2; v_call: TRBV5-1; clone_size: many; cdr3_aa: CASSQLGQSLDYTF; cdr3_nt: TGCGCCAGCAGCCAGCTGGGACAGAGTTTGGACTACACCTTC
d_call: .; j_call: TRBJ2-3; v_call: TRBV10-3; clone_size: many; cdr3_aa: CATHRESTDTQYF; cdr3_nt: TGTGCCACTCACAGGGAAAGCACAGATACGCAGTATTTT
d_call: TRBD2; j_call: TRBJ2-5; v_call: TRBV2; clone_size: few; cdr3_aa: CASKPSGPRETQYF; cdr3_nt: TGTGCCAGCAAGCCTAGCGGGCCCAGAGAGACCCAGTACTTC
d_call: .; j_call: TRBJ1-5; v_call: TRBV7-9; clone_size: many; cdr3_aa: CASSLEGVSQPQHF; cdr3_nt: TGTGCCAGCAGCTTAGAAGGTGTCAGTCAGCCCCAGCATTTT
d_call: .; j_call: TRBJ1-6; v_call: TRBV25-1; clone_size: .; cdr3_aa: CASAKAAYNSPLHF; cdr3_nt: TGTGCCAGCGCCAAGGCTGCCTATAATTCACCCCTCCACTTT
d_call: TRBD1; j_call: TRBJ1-1; v_call: TRBV29-1; clone_size: .; cdr3_aa: CSAATGDYEAFF; cdr3_nt: TGCAGCGCGGCCACAGGGGACTATGAAGCTTTCTTT
d_call: .; j_call: TRBJ2-7; v_call: TRBV7-9; clone_size: many; cdr3_aa: CASSLVVDWTEQYF; cdr3_nt: TGTGCCAGCAGCTTAGTGGTGGATTGGACCGAGCAGTACTTC
d_call: .; j_call: TRBJ1-6; v_call: TRBV7-2; clone_size: many; cdr3_aa: CASSLGWGDSPLHF; cdr3_nt: TGTGCCAGCAGCTTAGGGTGGGGGGATTCACCCCTCCACTTT
d_call: TRBD2; j_call: TRBJ2-5; v_call: TRBV11-2; clone_size: few; cdr3_aa: CASSLDPGTRKETQYF; cdr3_nt: TGTGCCAGCAGCTTAGACCCCGGGACTAGGAAAGAGACCCAGTACTTC
d_call: TRBD2; j_call: TRBJ2-2; v_call: TRBV19; clone_size: .; cdr3_aa: CASSLRAGDTGELFF; cdr3_nt: TGTGCCAGCAGCTTGCGGGCGGGGGACACCGGGGAGCTGTTTTTT
d_call: .; j_call: TRBJ2-1; v_call: TRBV6-6; clone_size: many; cdr3_aa: CASSYTVGSGNEQFF; cdr3_nt: TGTGCCAGCAGTTACACGGTAGGATCGGGCAATGAGCAGTTCTTC
d_call: .; j_call: TRBJ2-3; v_call: TRBV2; clone_size: many; cdr3_aa: CASSEALSTDTQYF; cdr3_nt: TGTGCCAGCAGTGAAGCGTTAAGCACAGATACGCAGTATTTT
d_call: TRBD2; j_call: TRBJ2-1; v_call: TRBV12-3/TRBV12-4; clone_size: few; cdr3_aa: CASSHASGYNEQFF; cdr3_nt: TGTGCCAGCAGTCATGCTAGCGGGTACAATGAGCAGTTCTTC
d_call: TRBD1; j_call: TRBJ1-1; v_call: TRBV19; clone_size: few; cdr3_aa: CASRDSQWNTEAFF; cdr3_nt: TGTGCCAGTCGGGACAGCCAATGGAACACTGAAGCTTTCTTT
d_call: TRBD1; j_call: TRBJ1-2; v_call: TRBV2; clone_size: .; cdr3_aa: CASSRSDTGTANYGYTF; cdr3_nt: TGTGCCAGCAGTCGATCCGACACCGGGACAGCTAACTATGGCTACACCTTC
d_call: TRBD2; j_call: TRBJ2-1; v_call: TRBV12-3/TRBV12-4; clone_size: many; cdr3_aa: CASSRTSAHEQFF; cdr3_nt: TGTGCCAGCAGTCGTACTAGCGCTCATGAGCAGTTCTTC
d_call: .; j_call: TRBJ1-2; v_call: TRBV28; clone_size: .; cdr3_aa: CASSAIGYTF; cdr3_nt: TGTGCCAGCAGTGCCATCGGCTACACCTTC